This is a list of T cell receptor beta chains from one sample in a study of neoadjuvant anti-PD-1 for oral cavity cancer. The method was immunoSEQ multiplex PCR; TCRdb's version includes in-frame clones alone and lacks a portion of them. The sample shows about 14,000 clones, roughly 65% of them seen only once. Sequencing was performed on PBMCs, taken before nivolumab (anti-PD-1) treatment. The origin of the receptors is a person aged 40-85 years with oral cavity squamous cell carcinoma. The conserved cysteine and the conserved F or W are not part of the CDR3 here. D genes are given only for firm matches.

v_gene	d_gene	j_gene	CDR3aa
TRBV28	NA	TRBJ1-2	ASSLEGGAGGYT
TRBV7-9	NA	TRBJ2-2	ASSLGVANTGELF
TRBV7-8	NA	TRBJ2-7	ASSPEVYEQY
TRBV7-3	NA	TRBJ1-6	ASSSGGHNSPLH
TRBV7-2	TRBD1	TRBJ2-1	ASSFMGQGYNEQF
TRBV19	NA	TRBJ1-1	ASSIGTANTEAF
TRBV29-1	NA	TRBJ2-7	SVGRRGRGYEQY
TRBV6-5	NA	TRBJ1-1	ASSSRLNTEAF
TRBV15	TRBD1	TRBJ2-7	ATSRETRDSPL
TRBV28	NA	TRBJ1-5	ASSKNQPQH
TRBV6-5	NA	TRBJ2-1	ASQKGGAGNEQF
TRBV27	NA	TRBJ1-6	ASSWGRLASYNSPLH
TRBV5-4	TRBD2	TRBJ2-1	ASSLDSGSDNEQF
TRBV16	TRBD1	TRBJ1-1	ASSPGQGDTEAF
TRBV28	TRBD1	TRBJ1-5	ASSPTGQPQH
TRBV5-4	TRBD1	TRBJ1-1	ASSLQGRTEAF
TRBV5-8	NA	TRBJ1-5	ASTSDRSNQPQH
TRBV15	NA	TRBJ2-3	ATSIRGFTDTQY
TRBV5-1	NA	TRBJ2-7	ASSNSLGQGESYEQY
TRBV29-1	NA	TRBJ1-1	SVEDRRSLPKAF
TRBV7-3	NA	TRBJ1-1	ASSLGGLTEAF
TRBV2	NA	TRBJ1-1	ASSGRMNTEAF
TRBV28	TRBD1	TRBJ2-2	ASSIVRDSFQLF
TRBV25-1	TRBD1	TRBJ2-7	ASCPGGPPYEQY
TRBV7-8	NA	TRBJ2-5	ASSGDSRETQY
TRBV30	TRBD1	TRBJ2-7	AGDRETYEQY
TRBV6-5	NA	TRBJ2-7	ASSHGWSYEQY
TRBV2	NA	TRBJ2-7	ASSATGRDEQY
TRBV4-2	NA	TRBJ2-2	ASSQEIKRRGTGELF
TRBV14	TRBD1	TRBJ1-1	ASSRGDRAGAF
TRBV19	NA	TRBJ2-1	ASSTGGLADNEQF
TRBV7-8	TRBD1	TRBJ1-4	ASSLQTGTNEKLF